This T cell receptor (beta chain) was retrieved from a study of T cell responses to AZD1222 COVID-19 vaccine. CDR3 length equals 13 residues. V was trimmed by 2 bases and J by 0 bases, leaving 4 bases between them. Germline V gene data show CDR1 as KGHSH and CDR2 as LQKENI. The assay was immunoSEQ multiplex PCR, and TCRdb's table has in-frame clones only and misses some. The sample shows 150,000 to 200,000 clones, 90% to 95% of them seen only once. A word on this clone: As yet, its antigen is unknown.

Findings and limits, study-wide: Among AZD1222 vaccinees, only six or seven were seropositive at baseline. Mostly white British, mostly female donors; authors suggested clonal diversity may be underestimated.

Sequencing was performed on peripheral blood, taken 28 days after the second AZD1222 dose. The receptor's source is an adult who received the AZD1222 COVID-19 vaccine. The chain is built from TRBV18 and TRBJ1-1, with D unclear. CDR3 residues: CASSPEVNTEAFF. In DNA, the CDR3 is TGTGCCAGCTCACCAGAGGTGAACACTGAAGCTTTCTTT.